The source of this T cell receptor beta chain is a study of PD-L1 blockade in urothelial cancer. Assay: immunoSEQ multiplex PCR; the TCRdb copy retains only in-frame clones and omits some. Of over 100,000 clones in the sample, roughly 90% were seen once. The CDR3 is 15 residues long. The V and J ends lost 5 bases and 5 bases, in that order; junction bases with no gene match: 8. Germline V CDR1 and CDR2: SGHTA, FQGTGA. Time point reported: peripheral blood 6 weeks after treatment start. The clonotype comes from a man in his 60s with urothelial cancer. The V and J genes are TRBV7-3 and TRBJ2-2, with 7 bases lining up with TRBD2. The input for sequencing was PBMCs, taken around atezolizumab (anti-PD-L1) treatment. The CDR3 reads CASSPRGGMTGELFF. The DNA of the CDR3 is TGTGCCAGCAGCCCCCGGGGAGGGATGACCGGGGAGCTGTTTTTT.